Following are 28 T cell receptor beta chains from one sample sequenced in a study of neoadjuvant anti-PD-1 for oral cavity cancer. Time point given: after neoadjuvant nivolumab, at surgical resection. TCRdb's copy holds only in-frame clones and misses some; the assay was immunoSEQ multiplex PCR. The sample lists around 70,000 clones, approximately 85% occurring once. The source was PBMCs, collected after nivolumab (anti-PD-1) treatment. The receptors derive from a person between 35 and 79 years old with oral cavity squamous cell carcinoma.

CDR3 amino acids: CASSVGMGANTEAFF. In DNA, the CDR3 is TGTGCCAGCAGCGTAGGGATGGGGGCGAACACTGAAGCTTTCTTT. The chain recombines TRBV9 with TRBJ1-1, with a possible D match to TRBD1 (6 bases). The CDR3 is 15 residues long. Trimming stripped 0 bases from V and 1 base from J, with 10 bases between. In germline, CDR1 is SGDLS, CDR2 YYNGEE.

This chain connects TRBV29-1 to TRBJ1-1, with D unclear. Germline-derived CDR1 and CDR2 are SQVTM and ANQGSEA. The length of the CDR3 is 13 residues. The V end was cut by 5 bases, the J end by 0 bases, with 10 bases between. The CDR3 reads CSVFMTLNTEAFF. CDR3 in DNA: TGCAGCGTTTTTATGACACTGAACACTGAAGCTTTCTTT.

The V call is TRBV9, the J call TRBJ1-5, with D possibly TRBD1 on 6 matching bases. The CDR3 loop spans 17 amino acids. Germline CDR1 SGDLS, CDR2 YYNGEE. Deletions cut 3 bases from V and 5 bases from J, with 21 bases between. This chain's CDR3 is CASSAGPGVQGDQPQHF. The CDR3 DNA is TGTGCCAGCAGCGCCGGCCCTGGGGTACAGGGTGATCAGCCCCAGCATTTT.

The chain uses TRBV5-6 and TRBJ2-7, with 8 bases that match TRBD1. Germline CDR1 and CDR2: SGHDT and YYEEEE. CDR3 length: 15 residues. J lost 0 bases, V lost 3 bases, and 5 bases had no gene match. CDR3 region: CASSWRDRSSYEQYF. In DNA form, the CDR3 reads TGTGCCAGCAGCTGGAGGGACAGGAGCTCCTACGAGCAGTACTTC.

The chain uses TRBV6-5 and TRBJ1-4; D gene ambiguous. Trimming took off 2 bases at V and 1 base at J, with 8 bases between the two ends. Germline CDR1 and CDR2: MNHEY and SVGAGI. The CDR3 sequence is 15 residues long. CDR3 DNA: TGTGCCAGCAGTTACCTGGGTTTAACTAATGAAAAACTGTTTTTT. Amino acid sequence: CASSYLGLTNEKLFF.

The genes are TRBV4-1 and TRBJ2-7; 10 nucleotides agree with TRBD1. Germline CDR1 and CDR2: MGHRA and YSYEKL. This CDR3 spans 15 amino acids. The J segment lost 2 bases and the V segment lost 3 bases, leaving 4 bases of the junction unmatched. CDR3 protein: CASSHGQGVTYEQYF. The DNA for the CDR3 is TGCGCCAGCAGCCACGGACAGGGGGTGACCTACGAGCAGTACTTC.

This clone turned up a few times. This chain connects TRBV7-3 to TRBJ2-3; 12 bases align to TRBD2. Germline CDR1 is SGHTA and CDR2 is FQGTGA. The CDR3 runs to 16 residues. V shed 2 bases and J 0 bases; nucleotides not matched to a gene: 0. CDR3 DNA sequence: TGTGCCAGCAGCTTAGGGACTAGCGGGAGCACAGATACGCAGTATTTT. Its translation is CASSLGTSGSTDTQYF.

The chain couples TRBV6-1 to TRBJ2-7; 12 positions agree with TRBD1. The CDR3 has 19 residues. Germline values: CDR1 MNHNS, CDR2 SASEGT. V lost 1 base and J lost 3; bases outside the gene matches: 13. The CDR3 protein is CASSEGRGQGASRYYEQYF. The CDR3 DNA reads TGTGCCAGCAGTGAAGGGAGGGGACAGGGGGCCTCGCGCTACTACGAGCAGTACTTC.

The chain uses TRBV18 and TRBJ2-7; 7 bases are shared with TRBD1. The CDR3 contains 14 residues. Germline V lookup: CDR1 KGHSH, CDR2 LQKENI. V lost 6 bases, J lost 2 bases, and 7 bases stayed unmatched. The CDR3 DNA is TGTGCCAGCTCCCCGGGACAGCAAACCTACGAGCAGTACTTC. Translation gives CASSPGQQTYEQYF.

Here the CDR3 reads CASSLDGARYEQYF. Written as DNA, the CDR3 is TGCGCCAGCAGCTTGGATGGGGCGAGGTACGAGCAGTACTTC. The V gene is TRBV5-1, the J gene TRBJ2-7, with D possibly being TRBD1 (5 bases). Trimming took 0 bases from V and 4 from J, leaving 11 bases between them. CDR3 length: 14 residues. The germline gives CDR1 SGHRS, CDR2 YFSETQ.

The V call is TRBV11-2, the J call TRBJ2-1; tentatively, D is TRBD2 (6 bases). The CDR3 contains 11 residues. V dropped 6 bases and J dropped 10 bases, with 10 bases sitting between them. Germline V gene lookup returns CDR1 SGHAT and CDR2 FQNNGV. The CDR3 region is CASRLREEQFF. Written as DNA, the CDR3 is TGTGCCAGCAGGCTCCGGGAGGAGCAGTTCTTC.

The chain carries TRBV6-4 and TRBJ2-3; 9 bases are a match to TRBD1. The CDR3 runs 16 residues. V trimming: 5 bases; J trimming: 6 bases; junction bases outside the gene matches: 12. Germline V gives CDR1 MRHNA, CDR2 SNTAGT. For the CDR3, the DNA is TGTGCCAGCAGTCAACAGGGGGCGAGTGGTTTGGATACGCAGTATTTT. As protein: CASSQQGASGLDTQYF.

This clone was recorded only once. The rearrangement links TRBV5-8 to TRBJ1-3; D is possibly TRBD1 (5 bases). V gave up 4 bases and J gave up 0 bases, with 17 bases separating them. This CDR3 has 17 residues. CDR1 SGHTS and CDR2 YDEGEE come from the germline V gene. This CDR3 reads CASSHVVKTDSGNTIYF. The CDR3 DNA follows: TGTGCCAGCAGCCATGTAGTGAAGACAGACTCTGGAAACACCATATATTTT. Full variable domain (remainder filled in from reference TRBV5-8 and TRBJ1-3): EAGVTQSPTHLIKTRGQQATLRCSPISGHTSVYWYQQALGLGLQFLLWYDEGEERNRGNFPPRFSGRQFPNYSSELNVNALELEDSALYLCASSHVVKTDSGNTIYFGEGSWLTVV.

Only one count was recorded for this clone. The chain's CDR3 is CASTPSGAGGELFF. As DNA, the CDR3 is TGTGCCAGCACTCCCTCTGGGGCGGGCGGGGAGCTGTTTTTT. The chain links TRBV7-8 to TRBJ2-2; possibly TRBD1 or TRBD2 for D (5 bases each). The CDR3 is 14 residues long. CDR1 and CDR2 from the germline V gene are SGHVS and FQNEAQ. V lost 7 bases to trimming and J lost 7 bases, with 16 bases between them.

This chain joins TRBV7-9 and TRBJ1-1, with no clear D. The CDR3 has 14 residues. V lost 5 bases to trimming and J lost 1 base, with 11 bases between them. Germline CDR1 reads SEHNR; CDR2 reads FQNEAQ (reference sequence). The chain's CDR3 is CASSLGSGNTEAFF. CDR3 bases: TGTGCCAGCAGCCTAGGAAGCGGGAACACTGAAGCTTTCTTT.

This rearrangement joins TRBV29-1 to TRBJ1-2; D not resolved. Germline V lookup: CDR1 SQVTM, CDR2 ANQGSEA. The CDR3 length is 14 residues. The V and J ends lost 1 base and 0 bases respectively, with 9 bases between them. The CDR3 is CSVEGTEANYGYTF. CDR3 bases: TGCAGCGTTGAAGGGACGGAGGCTAACTATGGCTACACCTTC.

The V gene is TRBV30, the J gene TRBJ1-1; no clear D. This CDR3 is 13 amino acids long. The germline V and J ends were trimmed by 0 bases and 1 base, with 6 bases remaining between them. Looked up from germline, CDR1 is GTSNPN and CDR2 is SVGIG (reference sequence). CDR3 residues: CAWSVHTNTEAFF. The CDR3 DNA reads as TGTGCCTGGAGTGTTCACACGAACACTGAAGCTTTCTTT. Looking up the rest from reference TRBV30 and TRBJ1-1 gives the full variable domain: SQTIHQWPATLVQPVGSPLSLECTVEGTSNPNLYWYRQAAGRGLQLLFYSVGIGQISSEVPQNLSASRPQDRQFILSSKKLLLSDSGFYLCAWSVHTNTEAFFGQGTRLTVV.

This clone was counted between two and nine times. The chain's CDR3 is CASSYSGGDEKLFF. The DNA for the CDR3 is TGTGCCAGCAGTTACTCCGGGGGTGATGAAAAACTGTTTTTT. The V call is TRBV6-5, the J call TRBJ1-4, with D perhaps TRBD1 (5 bases). CDR1 MNHEY and CDR2 SVGAGI come from the germline V gene. This CDR3 comprises 14 residues. The germline V and J ends were trimmed by 0 bases and 6 bases, with 8 bases remaining between them.

This chain links TRBV27 with TRBJ1-1; D gene ambiguous. The CDR3 totals 11 residues. Germline V gene data show CDR1 as MNHEY and CDR2 as SMNVEV (reference sequence). V was cut by 5 bases and J by 7 bases, with 8 bases left in between. The CDR3 region is CASSRLGEAFF. In nucleotides, the CDR3 is TGTGCCAGCAGTCGACTGGGTGAAGCTTTCTTT.

V gene TRBV10-3 combines with J gene TRBJ1-5, with a weak D call TRBD1 (6 bases). The CDR3 covers 14 residues. Germline CDR1 ENHRY, CDR2 SYGVKD. V was cut by 0 bases and J by 4 bases, with 7 bases left in between. CDR3 DNA: TGTGCCATCAGTGAGTCGGGGGCAAATCAGCCCCAGCATTTT. It translates to CAISESGANQPQHF.

This sequence joins TRBV4-2 and TRBJ1-5; D not resolved. The CDR3 runs to 16 residues. With 1 base removed from V and 2 bases from J, the gap between germline ends came to 12 bases. Germline lookup yields CDR1 LGHNA and CDR2 YNFKEQ. CDR3 bases: TGTGCCAGCAGCCAAGGCGGGGAGGGTGGCAATCAGCCCCAGCATTTT. Translating gives CASSQGGEGGNQPQHF.

The V gene is TRBV4-1, the J gene TRBJ2-3; the match to TRBD2 covers 11 bases. Germline V gene lookup returns CDR1 MGHRA and CDR2 YSYEKL. Trimming cost V 1 base and J 4 bases; bases outside gene matches: 10. This CDR3 contains 18 residues. CDR3 DNA sequence: TGCGCCAGCAGCCAAGGTAGAGGCACTAGCGGGAGTTCAGATACGCAGTATTTT. As protein: CASSQGRGTSGSSDTQYF.

V usage is TRBV30 and J usage is TRBJ1-3, with a possible D match to TRBD1 (5 bases). CDR1 is GTSNPN, CDR2 SVGIG, per germline (reference sequence). Trimming shortened V by 5 bases and J by 2 bases, and 10 bases separated the two germline ends. The CDR3 spans 13 residues. CDR3 DNA: TGTGCCTGGGCAGGGATAGCTGGAAACACCATATATTTT. Encoded protein: CAWAGIAGNTIYF.

This chain links TRBV29-1 with TRBJ1-1; D is perhaps TRBD1 (5 bases). Looked up from germline, CDR1 is SQVTM and CDR2 is ANQGSEA. The ends were cut back, 4 bases at V and 7 bases at J, with 16 bases in the middle. This CDR3 comprises 13 residues. CDR3 bases: TGCAGCGTTGCGGGGCAGCCCAGAGATGAAGCTTTCTTT. Amino acids: CSVAGQPRDEAFF.

The chain is built from TRBV5-1 and TRBJ2-3; 9 positions agree with TRBD1. Germline V lookup: CDR1 SGHRS, CDR2 YFSETQ. The CDR3 is 14 residues long. J lost 6 bases, V lost 2 bases, and 4 bases had no gene match. The CDR3 DNA follows: TGCGCCAGCAGCTTACAGGGGGCGTCGGATACGCAGTATTTT. Encoded protein: CASSLQGASDTQYF.

The chain uses TRBV7-9 and TRBJ2-7; 7 bases align to TRBD2. V shed 5 bases and J 5 bases; nucleotides not matched to a gene: 9. The CDR3 sequence is 14 residues long. The germline gives CDR1 SEHNR, CDR2 FQNEAQ (reference sequence). CDR3 sequence reads: CASSILAGPNEQYF. The CDR3 DNA sequence: TGTGCCAGCAGCATATTAGCGGGTCCGAACGAGCAGTACTTC.

The chain recombines TRBV28 with TRBJ2-5, with a weak D call TRBD1 (6 bases). Between the trimmed V and J ends, which lost 6 bases and 2 bases, there was a span of 16 bases. Germline CDR1 and CDR2: MDHEN and SYDVKM. The CDR3 runs to 15 residues. CDR3 sequence reads: CASSPQGHQQETQYF. DNA for the CDR3: TGTGCCAGCAGCCCGCAGGGACACCAACAAGAGACCCAGTACTTC.

The V and J genes are TRBV28 and TRBJ2-7; D ambiguous. The CDR3 has 12 residues. Trimming removed 5 bases from V and 3 bases from J, with 8 bases in between. Germline-derived CDR1 and CDR2 are MDHEN and SYDVKM. The CDR3 loop is CASSTQIYEQYF. The CDR3 nucleotides read TGTGCCAGCAGTACCCAGATCTACGAGCAGTACTTC.